A single sample is the source of the 29 T cell receptor beta chains below, sequenced in a study of T cell responses to AZD1222 COVID-19 vaccine. Clones were read by immunoSEQ multiplex PCR, and TCRdb kept only the in-frame ones, dropping some. The data hold fewer than 85,000 clones, with roughly nine tenths observed a single time. Sample: peripheral blood, taken on day 0 of AZD1222 vaccination. The source is an adult in good health.

The J gene is TRBJ2-5, the V gene TRBV2; no definite D call. The CDR3 spans 12 residues. Trimming left V 4 bases short and J 5 bases short, with 8 bases between. The germline V gene encodes CDR1 SNHLY and CDR2 FYNNEI. This CDR3 reads CASSAMSETQYF. The CDR3 DNA reads as TGTGCCAGCAGTGCGATGTCGGAGACCCAGTACTTC.

The chain couples TRBV18 to TRBJ1-3, with 7 bases fitting TRBD1. Germline CDR1 KGHSH, CDR2 LQKENI. CDR3 size: 14 residues. V lost 2 bases to trimming and J lost 2 bases; unmatched junction nucleotides: 0. CDR3 coding DNA: TGTGCCAGCTCACCAGGACAGGCTGGAAACACCATATATTTT. Its translation is CASSPGQAGNTIYF.

The genes are TRBV7-3 and TRBJ2-3, with a weak D call TRBD1 (6 bases). The V and J ends lost 7 bases and 2 bases respectively, with 16 bases between them. From germline, CDR1 is SGHTA and CDR2 FQGTGA. CDR3 length: 15 amino acids. CDR3 nucleotides: TGTGCCAGCACGCAGCATTCAGGGGCCACAGATACGCAGTATTTT. Protein: CASTQHSGATDTQYF.

This chain connects TRBV6-5 to TRBJ2-5, with 8 nucleotides matching TRBD1. CDR1 is MNHEY, CDR2 SVGAGI, per germline. The CDR3 covers 14 residues. Unmatched junction bases numbered 7, after V lost 9 bases and J lost 1 base. This chain's CDR3 is CASCTGGGQETQYF. For the CDR3, the DNA is TGTGCCAGTTGCACAGGGGGAGGCCAAGAGACCCAGTACTTC.

The CDR3 protein is CASSASGRYNEQFF. The CDR3 DNA sequence: TGTGCCAGCAGCGCCTCCGGGAGGTACAATGAGCAGTTCTTC. The chain has TRBV11-2 and TRBJ2-1; 7 bases map to TRBD2. The junction had 5 bases not matched to a gene; V was cut back by 5 bases and J by 4 bases. This CDR3 spans 14 amino acids. The germline V gene encodes CDR1 SGHAT and CDR2 FQNNGV.

The genes are TRBV2 and TRBJ2-2, with no clear D. The CDR3 totals 14 residues. Germline CDR1 and CDR2: SNHLY and FYNNEI. The V gene lost 8 bases and the J gene lost 2 bases, with 12 bases spanning the gap. The CDR3 DNA reads as TGTGCCAGCTGCAGACAAGCTAACACCGGGGAGCTGTTTTTT. Its protein is CASCRQANTGELFF.

This clone was seen only once. The rearrangement links TRBV3-1 (or the pseudogene TRBV3-2) to TRBJ2-1; 9 nucleotides match TRBD2. With V trimmed by 1 base and J by 6 bases, 16 bases remained unmatched. Germline-derived CDR1 and CDR2 are LGHDT and YNNKEL (reference sequence). The CDR3 consists of 19 residues. Written as DNA, the CDR3 is TGTGCCAGCAGCCAAGGAGTACTAGCGGGTAGAGTTCCTGGCAATGAGCAGTTCTTC. Residues: CASSQGVLAGRVPGNEQFF.

Within the sample, this clone is medium-sized. V gene TRBV11-2 combines with J gene TRBJ2-7, with 10 bases matching TRBD2. The CDR3 sequence is 19 residues long. The germline V gene has CDR1 SGHAT and CDR2 FQNNGV. With 1 base clipped from V and 7 bases from J, the junction kept 19 bases outside the gene matches. The CDR3 is CASSLVPGLEAGGPGEQYF. The CDR3, as DNA: TGTGCCAGCAGCTTAGTTCCGGGCCTCGAAGCGGGAGGGCCGGGGGAGCAGTACTTC.

The chain has TRBV12-3 or TRBV12-4 and TRBJ2-5; D is undetermined. This CDR3 has 11 residues. Trimming pared 8 bases from V and 3 bases from J, leaving 7 bases between. CDR3 in DNA: TGTGCCAGCGGCCCTGAAGAGACCCAGTACTTC. Its translation is CASGPEETQYF.

The chain employs TRBV29-1 and TRBJ1-1; no clear D gene. Trimming left V 4 bases short and J 7 bases short, with 13 bases between. Germline V gene lookup returns CDR1 SQVTM and CDR2 ANQGSEA. This CDR3 is built from 12 residues. As DNA, the CDR3 is TGCAGCGTTGGCGGGGATCTCATTGAAGCTTTCTTT. Protein: CSVGGDLIEAFF.

The V and J genes are TRBV25-1 and TRBJ1-3; D perhaps matches TRBD1 (6 bases). The CDR3 totals 15 residues. Trimming took 4 bases from V and 4 from J, leaving 14 bases between them. The germline V gene has CDR1 MGHDK and CDR2 SYGVNS. In nucleotides, the CDR3 is TGTGCCAGCAGTGGAACAGGGCTGAGAGGAAACACCATATATTTT. This encodes CASSGTGLRGNTIYF.

This chain connects TRBV2 to TRBJ1-5; the D is unclear. This CDR3 spans 13 amino acids. CDR1 is SNHLY, CDR2 FYNNEI, per germline. Trimming stripped 6 bases from V and 2 bases from J, with 8 bases between. CDR3 protein: CASRAGGNQPQHF. For the CDR3, the DNA is TGTGCCAGCAGGGCCGGGGGCAATCAGCCCCAGCATTTT. Full variable domain (missing parts from reference TRBV2 and TRBJ1-5): EPEVTQTPSHQVTQMGQEVILRCVPISNHLYFYWYRQILGQKVEFLVSFYNNEISEKSEIFDDQFSVERPDGSNFTLKIRSTKLEDSAMYFCASRAGGNQPQHFGDGTRLSIL.

This chain uses TRBV18 with TRBJ2-6; D is unclear. In germline, CDR1 is KGHSH, CDR2 LQKENI. This CDR3 is 15 amino acids long. The V and J ends lost 6 bases and 0 bases respectively, with 9 bases between them. In nucleotides, the CDR3 is TGTGCCAGCTCTGACACCGGCTCTGGGGCCAACGTCCTGACTTTC. Encoded protein: CASSDTGSGANVLTF.

The V call is TRBV27, the J call TRBJ2-7; D may be TRBD2 (6 bases). Trimming took 3 bases from V and 2 from J, leaving 17 bases between them. Germline V CDR1 and CDR2: MNHEY, SMNVEV (reference sequence). This CDR3 comprises 16 residues. CDR3 sequence: CASSFGLGGYTYEQYF. The CDR3 nucleotides are TGTGCCAGCAGTTTTGGCTTGGGGGGATATACCTACGAGCAGTACTTC.

This clone was recorded only once. V and J are TRBV6-5 and TRBJ2-3, with D tentatively TRBD2 (5 bases). Trimming took 11 bases from V and 0 from J, leaving 12 bases between them. Germline V gene data show CDR1 as MNHEY and CDR2 as SVGAGI. The CDR3 totals 13 residues. CDR3 DNA: TGTGCCGCCGGCGAGCGGAGCACAGATACGCAGTATTTT. Translating gives CAAGERSTDTQYF.

This chain uses TRBV5-6 with TRBJ2-6; D may be TRBD2 (5 bases). V lost 0 bases and J lost 2, with 6 bases in between. CDR1 and CDR2 from the germline V gene are SGHDT and YYEEEE. This CDR3 region has 15 residues. CDR3 in amino acids: CASSLVTTGANVLTF. DNA for the CDR3: TGTGCCAGCAGCTTGGTGACTACTGGGGCCAACGTCCTGACTTTC.

The chain couples TRBV29-1 to TRBJ2-7; D is undetermined. The germline V gene encodes CDR1 SQVTM and CDR2 ANQGSEA. Trimming removed 3 bases at V and 3 bases at J, with 6 bases between. CDR3 length: 11 amino acids. CDR3 region: CSVESSYEQYF. In nucleotides, the CDR3 is TGCAGCGTTGAGAGTAGCTACGAGCAGTACTTC.

J is TRBJ2-1 and V is TRBV24-1; D unresolved. The germline V and J ends were trimmed by 3 bases and 1 base, with 12 bases remaining between them. Germline CDR1 and CDR2: KGHDR and SFDVKD. The CDR3 runs 16 residues. The CDR3 spells CATSDQDSISYNEQFF. Here the CDR3 DNA reads TGTGCCACCAGTGATCAAGACTCTATATCCTACAATGAGCAGTTCTTC.

The gene calls are TRBV19 and TRBJ1-6, with D hard to call. V was clipped by 3 bases and J by 7 bases, with 13 bases between them. The CDR3 covers 15 residues. Germline loops: CDR1 LNHDA, CDR2 SQIVND (reference sequence). DNA of the CDR3: TGTGCCAGTAGTATCAGCGGAACAGTCAATTCACCCCTCCACTTT. Protein sequence: CASSISGTVNSPLHF.

This chain connects TRBV5-1 to TRBJ2-7; D is perhaps TRBD1 or TRBD2 (5 bases each). Trimming took 4 bases from V and 6 from J, leaving 17 bases between them. The CDR3 covers 14 residues. The germline V gene has CDR1 SGHRS and CDR2 YFSETQ. The CDR3, as DNA: TGCGCCAGCAGCACCCGGGACGGAGGACGCGAGCAGTACTTC. This encodes CASSTRDGGREQYF.

The V call is TRBV11-2, the J call TRBJ2-2; D is ambiguous. The V end lost 6 bases, the J end lost 5 bases, and 10 bases lay between the germline ends. Germline lookup yields CDR1 SGHAT and CDR2 FQNNGV. This CDR3 is built from 13 residues. Written as DNA, the CDR3 is TGTGCCAGCAGGGCTATCGGAACCGGGGAGCTGTTTTTT. It translates to CASRAIGTGELFF.

The chain's CDR3 is CASSLALGLGLDSPLHF. The CDR3 region has the DNA TGTGCCAGCAGCTTAGCCCTCGGATTGGGGTTAGATTCACCCCTCCACTTT. The J gene is TRBJ1-6, the V gene TRBV11-3, with D unresolved. The V gene's germline CDR1 is SGHNT and CDR2 YENEEA. V gave up 1 base and J gave up 8 bases, with 18 bases separating them. The length of the CDR3 is 17 residues.

This chain joins TRBV19 and TRBJ2-1; D is uncertain. This CDR3 contains 11 residues. V was pared by 4 bases and J by 7 bases, with 5 bases between. The germline V gene has CDR1 LNHDA and CDR2 SQIVND (reference sequence). In nucleotides, the CDR3 is TGTGCCAGTAGTAAAAGGAATGAGCAGTTCTTC. Translation: CASSKRNEQFF.

V gene TRBV18 combines with J gene TRBJ1-1; D may be TRBD1 (6 bases). Trimming shortened V by 3 bases and J by 4 bases, and 15 bases separated the two germline ends. CDR3 length: 15 residues. CDR1 and CDR2 from the germline V gene are KGHSH and LQKENI. CDR3 region: CASSPGRGGSTEAFF. The CDR3 DNA is TGTGCCAGCTCACCGGGCAGGGGAGGTAGCACTGAAGCTTTCTTT.

The CDR3 DNA is TGTGCCAGCAGCGTACCCGGGACAGGGGATGAAAAACTGTTTTTT. Protein product: CASSVPGTGDEKLFF. The chain links TRBV9 to TRBJ1-4, with TRBD1 matching over 10 bases. J gave up 6 bases and V 1 base, and 3 bases lay outside the gene matches. Germline values: CDR1 SGDLS, CDR2 YYNGEE. The CDR3 covers 15 residues.

The chain links TRBV6-5 to TRBJ2-1; TRBD2 aligns across 10 bases. Germline CDR1 reads MNHEY; CDR2 reads SVGAGI. V was pared by 10 bases and J by 3 bases, with 9 bases of the junction left unmatched. This CDR3 spans 15 amino acids. The DNA of the CDR3 is TGTGCCACGCAATCCAGGACTAGCGGCTACAATGAGCAGTTCTTC. This translates into CATQSRTSGYNEQFF.

The chain joins TRBV7-9 to TRBJ2-5; D not certain. Trimming took off 3 bases at V and 2 bases at J, with 7 bases between the two ends. Germline CDR1 SEHNR, CDR2 FQNEAQ (reference sequence). The CDR3 covers 13 residues. CDR3 bases: TGTGCCAGCAGCTTTGGCAGACAAGAGACCCAGTACTTC. Amino acids: CASSFGRQETQYF. The full variable domain, completed using reference TRBV7-9 and TRBJ2-5, is DTGVSQNPRHKITKRGQNVTFRCDPISEHNRLYWYRQTLGQGPEFLTYFQNEAQLEKSRLLSDRFSAERPKGSFSTLEIQRTEQGDSAMYLCASSFGRQETQYFGPGTRLLVL.

This clone has a single count. The CDR3 region is CASSQGLITGELFF. The CDR3 DNA is TGTGCCAGCAGTCAGGGACTAATCACCGGGGAGCTGTTTTTT. The rearrangement uses TRBV6-2 or TRBV6-3 and TRBJ2-2; TRBD2 matches 7 bases. Germline CDR1 and CDR2: MNHEY and SVGEGT. The trim removed 5 bases at V and 4 bases at J, leaving 4 bases unmatched. The CDR3 sequence is 14 residues long.

This clone was seen a single time. The chain is built from TRBV2 and TRBJ2-7; 9 bases agree with TRBD2. The CDR3 contains 14 residues. V lost 5 bases, J lost 4 bases, and 6 bases stayed unmatched. Germline V CDR1 and CDR2: SNHLY, FYNNEI. CDR3 bases: TGTGCCAGCAGTACATCTAGCGGGGCATACGAGCAGTACTTC. Its translation: CASSTSSGAYEQYF.